This TCR beta chain stems from a study of beta chain features in type 1 diabetes. Study-wide findings and caveats: Type 1 diabetes patients showed a moderate but significant shortening of TCRB CDR3s in all four CD4+ subsets. Sampled from patients, naive, central memory and Treg TCRB repertoires appeared more similar than those sampled from healthy donors.

As regards this clone: Its cognate antigen is unknown.

Of the isolated RNA, all was reverse transcribed, and so the sequenced material was expressed TCRB transcripts. Repertoires were generated with immunoSEQ multiplex PCR, while TCRdb's copy carries only in-frame clones and drops some. The data show about 150,000 clones, approximately 8.1% seen once. This CDR3 spans 15 amino acids. Germline V lookup: CDR1 SGHTA, CDR2 FQGNSA. Trimming left V 4 bases short and J 1 base short, with 11 bases between. The source of this sequence is a woman in her thirties or forties with type 1 diabetes. The chain recombines TRBV7-2 with TRBJ2-1, with D perhaps TRBD1 (6 bases). Specimen: central memory CD4+ T cells from blood. In DNA, the CDR3 is TGTGCCAGCAGCTCCATCCAGGGGTCCTACAATGAGCAGTTCTTC. Translation gives CASSSIQGSYNEQFF.